A selection of T cell receptor beta chains follows, all from one sample in a study of regulatory T cells in long-lasting Graves disease. From the multiplex PCR reads, TCRdb called clonotypes with MiXCR, one entry per CDR3 protein. This sample has under 300,000 distinct CDR3 sequences; around 19% occur once, and the top ten carry around 20%. The source material was peripheral blood mononuclear cells (PBMCs), sampled at new diagnosis, from a patient treated with antithyroid drugs. The receptors were sampled from a female donor with Graves disease. CDR3s include the opening cysteine and the closing phenylalanine or tryptophan. A D gene is named only where the DNA matches it firmly. The listing skips clone size in some rows; elsewhere it reads once, few, many or a size class.

NA,TRBJ2-7,many,TRBV20-1,CSARKRLVSLSEQYF,TGCAGTGCTAGGAAACGACTAGTTTCTCTGTCCGAGCAGTACTTC
TRBD1,TRBJ2-3,NA,TRBV20-1,CSARTDRGHTDTQYF,TGCAGTGCTAGAACGGACAGGGGGCACACAGATACGCAGTATTTT
TRBD2,TRBJ2-3,many,TRBV20-1,CSAKTSGRALSPDTQYF,TGCAGTGCTAAGACTAGCGGGAGGGCGTTATCTCCAGATACGCAGTATTTT
NA,TRBJ2-4,many,TRBV6-2/TRBV6-3,CASQISRNIQYF,TGTGCCAGCCAGATCAGCAGAAACATTCAGTACTTC
TRBD2,TRBJ2-3,NA,TRBV12-3/TRBV12-4,CASSATSGSSDTQYF,TGTGCCAGCAGCGCCACTAGCGGGAGTTCAGATACGCAGTATTTT
NA,TRBJ1-4,many,TRBV11-3,CASSYRLGEKLFF,TGTGCCAGCAGCTACAGGCTGGGGGAAAAACTGTTTTTT
NA,TRBJ2-2,many,TRBV29-1,CSVEKRGLTGELFF,TGCAGCGTTGAAAAGAGGGGACTCACCGGGGAGCTGTTTTTT
TRBD1,TRBJ1-1,NA,TRBV5-6,CASSKEDRGGREAFF,TGTGCCAGCAGCAAGGAGGACAGGGGGGGACGTGAAGCTTTCTTT
TRBD2,TRBJ2-3,many,TRBV20-1,CSVRALGDYSTDTQYF,TGCAGTGTCAGAGCGCTCGGGGACTACAGCACAGATACGCAGTATTTT
NA,TRBJ2-1,many,TRBV11-2,CASTYTGSGNEQFF,TGTGCCAGCACCTACACGGGGTCGGGGAATGAGCAGTTCTTC
TRBD1,TRBJ1-2,NA,TRBV2,CASSGTGDGYTF,TGTGCCAGCAGTGGGACAGGGGATGGCTACACCTTC
NA,TRBJ1-2,few,TRBV18,CASSPQGNYGYTF,TGTGCCAGCTCACCTCAGGGGAACTATGGCTACACCTTC
NA,TRBJ2-7,many,TRBV6-1,CASRGTRSSYEQYF,TGTGCCAGCAGAGGGACACGAAGCTCCTACGAGCAGTACTTC
NA,TRBJ2-2,many,TRBV19,CASSIERPSARLASGELFF,TGTGCCAGTAGTATAGAGAGGCCTAGCGCCCGATTAGCCTCCGGGGAGCTGTTTTTT
NA,TRBJ1-2,many,TRBV3-1,CASSQGHVGYTF,TGTGCCAGCAGCCAAGGGCACGTCGGCTACACCTTC
NA,TRBJ2-1,NA,TRBV7-2,CASSLVTRIRSYNEQFF,TGTGCCAGCAGCTTAGTAACCAGGATTCGCTCCTACAATGAGCAGTTCTTC
NA,TRBJ1-1,many,TRBV2,CASRLSTVNTEAFF,TGTGCCAGCAGGCTCTCGACAGTAAACACTGAAGCTTTCTTT
NA,TRBJ2-5,many,TRBV6-5,CASSYSGGRETQYF,TGTGCCAGCAGTTATTCCGGTGGCCGGGAGACCCAGTACTTC
NA,TRBJ1-4,many,TRBV10-2,CASSDRGANEKLFF,TGCGCCAGCAGTGACAGGGGAGCTAATGAAAAACTGTTTTTT
NA,TRBJ2-7,many,TRBV28,CASRTWDNYEQYF,TGTGCCAGCAGAACTTGGGACAACTACGAGCAGTACTTC
NA,TRBJ1-1,many,TRBV30,CAWIGLNTEAFF,TGTGCCTGGATCGGGTTAAACACTGAAGCTTTCTTT
NA,TRBJ2-3,many,TRBV3-1,CASSQETGGDTQYF,TGTGCCAGCAGCCAAGAGACCGGCGGAGATACGCAGTATTTT
TRBD1,TRBJ2-2,few,TRBV6-1,CASSTQGANTGELFF,TGTGCCAGCAGCACACAGGGGGCGAACACCGGGGAGCTGTTTTTT
NA,TRBJ1-2,many,TRBV6-2/TRBV6-3,CASSYSSTGYMYYTF,TGTGCCAGCAGTTACTCCTCGACCGGCTATATGTACTACACCTTC
NA,TRBJ1-2,many,TRBV7-8,CASSLAPGAGYGYTF,TGTGCCAGCAGCTTAGCGCCAGGGGCGGGCTATGGCTACACCTTC